This TCR beta chain appears in the sequencing data of a study of cytomegalovirus exposure and HLA in healthy donors. The donors were in the approximately 110-subject validation cohort; that cohort was separate from the roughly 700-subject first cohort. A remark on this clone: What it binds is unknown.

Generated by immunoSEQ multiplex PCR, the TCRdb table keeps only in-frame clones and is missing some. Here the sample spans 300,000 or so clones, 88% being singletons. In germline, CDR1 is SGHVS, CDR2 FQNEAQ. The CDR3 has 14 amino acids. The ends were cut back, 0 bases at V and 8 bases at J, with 8 bases in the middle. Study-level results: One later analysis, an examination of the roughly 130 validation repertoires, found that first-cohort TCR clusters tended to co-occur in them.

The receptor was derived from a man aged 25-45 years in good health and CMV-seronegative. The material sequenced was PBMCs. The V and J genes are TRBV7-8 and TRBJ1-6, with D possibly being TRBD1 (5 bases). CDR3 coding DNA: TGTGCCAGCAGCTTAGCCGGGGACTATTCACCCCTCCACTTT. Its translation: CASSLAGDYSPLHF.